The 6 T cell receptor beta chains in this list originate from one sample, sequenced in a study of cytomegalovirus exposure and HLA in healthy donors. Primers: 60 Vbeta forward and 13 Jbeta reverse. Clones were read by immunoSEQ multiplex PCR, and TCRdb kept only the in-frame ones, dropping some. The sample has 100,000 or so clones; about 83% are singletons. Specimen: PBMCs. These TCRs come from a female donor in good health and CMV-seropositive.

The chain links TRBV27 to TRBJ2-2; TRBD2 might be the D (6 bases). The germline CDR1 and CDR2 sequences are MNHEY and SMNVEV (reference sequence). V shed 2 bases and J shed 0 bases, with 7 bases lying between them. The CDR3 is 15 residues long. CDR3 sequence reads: CASSLTSSNTGELFF. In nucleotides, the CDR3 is TGTGCCAGCAGTTTAACTAGCTCGAACACCGGGGAGCTGTTTTTT.

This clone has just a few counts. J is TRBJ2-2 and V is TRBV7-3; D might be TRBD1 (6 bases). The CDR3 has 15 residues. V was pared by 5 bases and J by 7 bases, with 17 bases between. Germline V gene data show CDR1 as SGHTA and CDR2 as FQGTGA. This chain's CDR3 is CASSGEGEFGGELFF. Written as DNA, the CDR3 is TGTGCCAGCAGCGGAGAGGGGGAGTTCGGCGGGGAGCTGTTTTTT.

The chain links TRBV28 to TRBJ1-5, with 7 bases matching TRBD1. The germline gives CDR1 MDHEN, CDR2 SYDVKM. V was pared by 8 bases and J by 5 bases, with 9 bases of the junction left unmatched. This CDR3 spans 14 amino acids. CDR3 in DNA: TGTGCCAGCTACGAAGACAGGGTGCATCAGCCCCAGCATTTT. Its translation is CASYEDRVHQPQHF.

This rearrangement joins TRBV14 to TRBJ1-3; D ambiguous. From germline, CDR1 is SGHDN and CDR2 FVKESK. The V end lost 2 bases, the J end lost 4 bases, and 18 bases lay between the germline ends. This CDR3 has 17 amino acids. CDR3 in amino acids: CASSQLIFRESGNTIYF. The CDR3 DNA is TGTGCCAGCAGCCAATTAATCTTTAGGGAGTCCGGAAACACCATATATTTT.

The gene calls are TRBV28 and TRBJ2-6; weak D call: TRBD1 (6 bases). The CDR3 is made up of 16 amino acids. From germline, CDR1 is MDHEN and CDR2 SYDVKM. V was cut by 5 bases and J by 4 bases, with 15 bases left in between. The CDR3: CASSTGSSLGANVLTF. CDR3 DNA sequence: TGTGCCAGCAGTACAGGGAGCTCTCTGGGGGCCAACGTCCTGACTTTC.

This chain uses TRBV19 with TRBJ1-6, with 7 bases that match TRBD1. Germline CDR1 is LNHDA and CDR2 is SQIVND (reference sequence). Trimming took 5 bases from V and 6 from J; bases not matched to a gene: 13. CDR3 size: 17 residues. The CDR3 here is CASSGTRPGGGNSPLHF. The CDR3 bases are TGTGCCAGTAGTGGAACTCGCCCAGGGGGAGGTAATTCACCCCTCCACTTT. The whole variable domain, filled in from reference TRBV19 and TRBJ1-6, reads DGGITQSPKYLFRKEGQNVTLSCEQNLNHDAMYWYRQDPGQGLRLIYYSQIVNDFQKGDIAEGYSVSREKKESFPLTVTSAQKNPTAFYLCASSGTRPGGGNSPLHFGNGTRLTVT.